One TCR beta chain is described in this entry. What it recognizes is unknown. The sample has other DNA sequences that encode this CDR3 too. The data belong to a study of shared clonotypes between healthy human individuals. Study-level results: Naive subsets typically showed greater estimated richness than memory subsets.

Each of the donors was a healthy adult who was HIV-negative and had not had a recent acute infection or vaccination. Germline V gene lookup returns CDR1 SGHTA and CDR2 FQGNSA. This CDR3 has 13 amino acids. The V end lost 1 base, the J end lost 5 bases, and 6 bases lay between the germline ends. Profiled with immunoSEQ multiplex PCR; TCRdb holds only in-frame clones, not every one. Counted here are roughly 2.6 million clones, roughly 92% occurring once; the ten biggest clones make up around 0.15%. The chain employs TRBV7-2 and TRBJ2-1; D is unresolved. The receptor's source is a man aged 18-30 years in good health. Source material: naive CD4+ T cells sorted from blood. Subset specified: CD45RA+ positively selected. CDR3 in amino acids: CASSLGLDNEQFF. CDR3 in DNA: TGTGCCAGCAGCTTAGGGCTCGACAATGAGCAGTTCTTC.